What follows are 17 T cell receptor beta chains derived from one specimen sequenced in a study of shared clonotypes between healthy human individuals (TCRdb year 2020). The protocol used for the library was the immunoSEQ multiplex PCR assay. What TCRdb holds here is the immuneACCESS table cut down to in-frame rearrangements. Part of the clones is not present; checked against another copy, under half of the missing clones reflect an unresolved V gene, and the others are unexplained. This sample lists 2 million to 3 million clones; approximately 93% were detected once. The top ten hold 0.36% of the sample. The specimen was naive CD4+ T cells from PBMCs. In the paper's terms, the cell subset or site label means: CD45RA+ positively selected. The receptors were sampled from a man aged 18 to 30 in good health. Some clones in this sample may be carry-over from other donors' samples.

The rearrangement links TRBV11-3 to TRBJ2-2; weak D call: TRBD1 (6 bases). The V end was cut by 1 base, the J end by 6 bases, with 6 bases between. CDR3 length equals 13 residues. Germline-derived CDR1 and CDR2 are SGHNT and YENEEA. The CDR3 region has the DNA TGTGCCAGCAGCTTAGCAGGGGCCGGGGAGCTGTTTTTT. Translated, it gives CASSLAGAGELFF.

Comments on this clone: The same CDR3 is also encoded by other DNA sequences in this sample. The chain couples TRBV4-2 to TRBJ1-3; D unclear. Deletions cut 1 base from V and 0 bases from J, with 7 bases between. The CDR3 runs 15 residues. Per germline, CDR1 LGHNA and CDR2 YNFKEQ. The CDR3 protein is CASSQGRSSGNTIYF. The DNA of the CDR3 is TGTGCCAGCAGCCAAGGGCGCAGCTCTGGAAACACCATATATTTT.

This clone was observed a single time. This chain connects TRBV29-1 to TRBJ2-1, with D perhaps given as TRBD1 or TRBD2 (6 bases each). Germline values: CDR1 SQVTM, CDR2 ANQGSEA. Deletions cut 4 bases from V and 4 bases from J, with 11 bases between. This CDR3 has 13 residues. The CDR3 spells CSVGGAAYNEQFF. Written as DNA, the CDR3 is TGCAGCGTTGGGGGGGCCGCTTACAATGAGCAGTTCTTC.

The chain employs TRBV7-6 and TRBJ2-1; 7 positions agree with TRBD1. The germline V gene has CDR1 SGHVS and CDR2 FNYEAQ. The CDR3 is made up of 15 amino acids. V was clipped by 4 bases and J by 2 bases; unmatched bases: 5. The CDR3 nucleotides read TGTGCCAGCAGCTATGGGACAGATCCCTACAATGAGCAGTTCTTC. Translated, it gives CASSYGTDPYNEQFF.

The V and J genes are TRBV29-1 and TRBJ2-3; no reliable D call. Germline V gene sequence: CDR1 SQVTM, CDR2 ANQGSEA. The CDR3 consists of 12 residues. The CDR3 here is CTVLARADTQYF. Written as DNA, the CDR3 is TGCACCGTCCTCGCCCGCGCAGATACGCAGTATTTT.

The chain carries TRBV5-1 and TRBJ2-1; a possible D gene is TRBD1 (5 bases). CDR3 size: 17 residues. CDR1 and CDR2 from the germline V gene are SGHRS and YFSETQ. The germline V and J ends were trimmed by 4 bases and 0 bases, with 17 bases remaining between them. The CDR3 sequence is CASSTSRQLSSYNEQFF. The CDR3 DNA follows: TGCGCCAGCAGCACGAGCCGACAGTTGAGCTCCTACAATGAGCAGTTCTTC.

This clone was seen a single time. The CDR3 sequence is CASSPDLELTGKAFF. The DNA for the CDR3 is TGTGCCAGCAGCCCCGACCTCGAGTTGACAGGGAAAGCTTTCTTT. This chain connects TRBV27 to TRBJ1-1; TRBD1 aligns across 7 bases. The length of the CDR3 is 15 residues. J lost 9 bases, V lost 6 bases, and 16 bases had no gene match. The germline V gene has CDR1 MNHEY and CDR2 SMNVEV (reference sequence).

This sequence joins TRBV19 and TRBJ2-2; 9 bases align to TRBD2. V gave up 4 bases and J gave up 7 bases; unmatched junction bases: 7. The CDR3 sequence is 15 residues long. CDR1 and CDR2 from the germline V gene are LNHDA and SQIVND (reference sequence). The CDR3 DNA sequence: TGTGCCAGTAGTAGGCTAGCGGGATTAGGCGGGGAGCTGTTTTTT. Its protein is CASSRLAGLGGELFF.

This chain connects TRBV30 to TRBJ1-4; D gene unclear. Between the trimmed V and J ends, which lost 4 bases and 2 bases, there was a span of 8 bases. Germline values: CDR1 GTSNPN, CDR2 SVGIG (reference sequence). The CDR3 has 13 residues. Here the CDR3 reads CAWTVSTNEKLFF. Written as DNA, the CDR3 is TGTGCCTGGACCGTGTCTACTAATGAAAAACTGTTTTTT.

The chain combines TRBV5-1 with TRBJ2-5, with D possibly matching TRBD1 (6 bases). V lost 7 bases and J 4 bases, leaving 23 bases between the germline ends. This CDR3 has 16 amino acids. From germline, CDR1 is SGHRS and CDR2 YFSETQ. The CDR3 coding sequence is TGCGCCAGCGGACCCTCAGTGGACCCAGGGGCAGAGACCCAGTACTTC. Its translation is CASGPSVDPGAETQYF.

The J gene is TRBJ2-7, the V gene TRBV18; 11 bases fit TRBD1. Germline CDR1 is KGHSH and CDR2 is LQKENI. This CDR3 region has 15 residues. With 3 bases clipped from V and 4 bases from J, the junction kept 5 bases outside the gene matches. In DNA, the CDR3 is TGTGCCAGCTCACCCGGGACAGGGGGAACGTACGAGCAGTACTTC. It specifies CASSPGTGGTYEQYF. The full variable domain, completed using reference TRBV18 and TRBJ2-7, is NAGVMQNPRHLVRRRGQEARLRCSPMKGHSHVYWYRQLPEEGLKFMVYLQKENIIDESGMPKERFSAEFPKEGPSILRIQQVVRGDSAAYFCASSPGTGGTYEQYFGPGTRLTVT.

This clone was detected only once. The CDR3 DNA reads as TGTGCCAGCAGCTTAATTCTCTACAATGAGCAGTTCTTC. The encoded protein is CASSLILYNEQFF. The rearrangement links TRBV11-2 to TRBJ2-1; D gene uncertain. Per germline, CDR1 SGHAT and CDR2 FQNNGV. Trimming stripped 2 bases from V and 3 bases from J, with 5 bases between. The CDR3 sequence is 13 residues long.

This clone occurred once. V gene TRBV28 combines with J gene TRBJ1-2; the match to TRBD1 covers 10 bases. With 4 bases clipped from V and 4 bases from J, the junction kept 9 bases outside the gene matches. The CDR3 is 16 amino acids. The germline V gene encodes CDR1 MDHEN and CDR2 SYDVKM. The CDR3 DNA reads TGTGCCAGCAGTTCGGGTGGCGGGACAGGGGTCTATGGCTACACCTTC. Encoded protein: CASSSGGGTGVYGYTF.

The rearrangement joins TRBV6-6 to TRBJ2-7; 10 positions match TRBD2. The CDR3 consists of 14 residues. J was trimmed by 3 bases and V by 6 bases; bases with no gene match: 5. Germline CDR1 MNHNY, CDR2 SVGAGI (reference sequence). The CDR3 reads CASRSSGRVYEQYF. In DNA, the CDR3 is TGTGCCAGCAGGTCTAGCGGGAGAGTCTACGAGCAGTACTTC.

The chain uses TRBV19 and TRBJ1-1, with D possibly matching TRBD1 (5 bases). Germline lookup yields CDR1 LNHDA and CDR2 SQIVND (reference sequence). The V gene lost 10 bases and the J gene lost 7 bases, with 19 bases spanning the gap. The CDR3 extends over 13 amino acids. The CDR3 DNA sequence: TGTGCCACCCGTCGTTTAGGGACCTTTGAAGCTTTCTTT. As protein: CATRRLGTFEAFF.

This chain connects TRBV5-4 to TRBJ2-7; D may correspond to TRBD1 or TRBD2 (5 bases each). V lost 4 bases to trimming and J lost 3 bases, with 17 bases between them. The CDR3 is 15 amino acids. Germline lookup yields CDR1 SGHNT and CDR2 YYREEE (reference sequence). This CDR3 reads CASSLGVGKDYEQYF. As DNA, the CDR3 is TGTGCCAGCAGCCTGGGGGTAGGGAAGGACTACGAGCAGTACTTC.

This clone has only one observation. V and J are TRBV4-2 and TRBJ2-1; 13 nucleotides line up with TRBD2. The CDR3 has 15 residues. V dropped 3 bases and J dropped 7; count of bases not matched to a gene: 3. Germline V gives CDR1 LGHNA, CDR2 YNFKEQ. CDR3 bases: TGTGCCAGCAGCCAGGCGACTAGCGGGAGGAATGAGCAGTTCTTC. Amino acids: CASSQATSGRNEQFF.